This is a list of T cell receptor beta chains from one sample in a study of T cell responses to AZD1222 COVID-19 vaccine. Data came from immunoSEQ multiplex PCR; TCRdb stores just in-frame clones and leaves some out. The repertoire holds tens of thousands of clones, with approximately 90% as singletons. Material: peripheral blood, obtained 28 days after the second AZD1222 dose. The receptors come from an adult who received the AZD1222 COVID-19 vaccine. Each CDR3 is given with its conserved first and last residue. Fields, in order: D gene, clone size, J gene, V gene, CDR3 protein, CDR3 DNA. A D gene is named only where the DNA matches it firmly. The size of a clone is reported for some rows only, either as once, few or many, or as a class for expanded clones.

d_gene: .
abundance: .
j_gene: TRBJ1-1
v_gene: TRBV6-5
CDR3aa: CASSYRKGNTEAFF
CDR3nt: TGTGCCAGCAGTTACAGGAAGGGGAACACTGAAGCTTTCTTT

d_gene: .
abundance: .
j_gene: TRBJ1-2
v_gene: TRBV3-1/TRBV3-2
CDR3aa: CASSQEVQGWGYTF
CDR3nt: TGTGCCAGCAGCCAAGAGGTGCAGGGTTGGGGCTACACCTTC

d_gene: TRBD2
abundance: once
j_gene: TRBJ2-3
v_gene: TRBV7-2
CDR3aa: CASSSRLAGWGSQYF
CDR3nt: TGTGCCAGCAGCTCCCGACTAGCGGGGTGGGGGTCGCAGTATTTT

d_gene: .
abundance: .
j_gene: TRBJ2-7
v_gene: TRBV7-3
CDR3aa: CASSSTGTPTYEQYF
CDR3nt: TGTGCCAGCAGTTCTACCGGGACACCAACCTACGAGCAGTACTTC

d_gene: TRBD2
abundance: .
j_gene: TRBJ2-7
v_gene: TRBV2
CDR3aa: CASRGTSANHEQYF
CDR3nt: TGTGCCAGCAGAGGGACTAGCGCAAACCACGAGCAGTACTTC

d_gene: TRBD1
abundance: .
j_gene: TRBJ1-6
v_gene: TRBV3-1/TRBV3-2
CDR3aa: CASSQGTGRRSPLHF
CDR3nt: TGTGCCAGCAGCCAAGGGACAGGGCGCCGATCACCCCTCCACTTT

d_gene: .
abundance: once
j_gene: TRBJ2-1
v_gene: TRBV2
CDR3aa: CASDVGGVSYNEQFF
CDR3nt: TGTGCCAGCGATGTGGGTGGGGTTTCCTACAATGAGCAGTTCTTC

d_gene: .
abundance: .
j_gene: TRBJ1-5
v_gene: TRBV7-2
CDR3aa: CASSLQYLSNQPQHF
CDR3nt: TGTGCCAGCAGCTTACAGTATTTGTCCAATCAGCCCCAGCATTTT

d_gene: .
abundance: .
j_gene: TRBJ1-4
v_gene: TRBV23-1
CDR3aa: CARGGLGEKLFF
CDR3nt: TGCGCCAGGGGGGGGCTAGGGGAAAAACTGTTTTTT

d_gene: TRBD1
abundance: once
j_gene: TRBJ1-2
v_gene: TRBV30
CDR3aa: CAWSEGTGYGYTF
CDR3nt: TGTGCCTGGAGTGAGGGGACAGGCTATGGCTACACCTTC

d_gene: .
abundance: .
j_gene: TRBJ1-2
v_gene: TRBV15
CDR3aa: CATSRDSTPYGYTF
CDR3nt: TGTGCCACCAGCAGAGATTCGACTCCATATGGCTACACCTTC

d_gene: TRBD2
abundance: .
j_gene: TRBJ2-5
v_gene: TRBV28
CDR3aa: CASSLGGAQYF
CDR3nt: TGTGCCAGCAGTTTGGGGGGGGCCCAGTACTTC

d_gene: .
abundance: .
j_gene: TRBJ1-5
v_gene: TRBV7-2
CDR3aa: CASSLSGLESLHF
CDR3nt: TGTGCCAGCAGCTTGTCTGGGCTGGAATCTCTACATTTT

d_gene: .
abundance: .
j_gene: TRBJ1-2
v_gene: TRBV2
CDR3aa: CASSPIGQPNYGYTF
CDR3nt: TGTGCCAGCAGCCCCATCGGGCAGCCTAACTATGGCTACACCTTC

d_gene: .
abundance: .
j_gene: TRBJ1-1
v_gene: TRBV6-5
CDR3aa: CASSNYNTEAFF
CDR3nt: TGTGCCAGCAGTAACTATAACACTGAAGCTTTCTTT

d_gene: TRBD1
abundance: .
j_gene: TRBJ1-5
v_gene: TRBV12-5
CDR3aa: CASGLGPGQEENQPQHF
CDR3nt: TGTGCTAGTGGTTTGGGGCCCGGACAGGAGGAAAATCAGCCCCAGCATTTT

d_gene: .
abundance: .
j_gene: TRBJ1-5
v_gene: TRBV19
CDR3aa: CASTPGGDQPQHF
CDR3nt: TGTGCCAGTACGCCGGGAGGGGATCAGCCCCAGCATTTT

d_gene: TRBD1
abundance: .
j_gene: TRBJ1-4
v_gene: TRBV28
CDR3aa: CATTGGAGGEKLFF
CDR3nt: TGTGCCACCACAGGGGGCGCGGGGGGTGAAAAACTGTTTTTT

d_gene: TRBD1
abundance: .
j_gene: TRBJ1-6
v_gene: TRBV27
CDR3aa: CASSLTGTGGVWAPLHF
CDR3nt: TGTGCCAGCAGTTTAACCGGGACAGGGGGGGTGTGGGCACCCCTCCACTTT

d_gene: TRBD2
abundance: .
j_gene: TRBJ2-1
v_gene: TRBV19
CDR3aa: CASSNLGTSAEQFF
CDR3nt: TGTGCCAGTAGCAATCTTGGGACTAGCGCAGAGCAGTTCTTC

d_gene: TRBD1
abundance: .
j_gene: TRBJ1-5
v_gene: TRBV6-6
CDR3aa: CASTGQGAGNQPQHF
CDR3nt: TGTGCCAGCACCGGACAGGGGGCTGGCAATCAGCCCCAGCATTTT

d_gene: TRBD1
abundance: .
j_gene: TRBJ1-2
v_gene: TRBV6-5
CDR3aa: CASTGQGTYGYTF
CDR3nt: TGTGCCAGCACGGGACAGGGGACCTATGGCTACACCTTC

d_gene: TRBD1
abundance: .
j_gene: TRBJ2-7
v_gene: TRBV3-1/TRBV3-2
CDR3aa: CASTLQGATGYEQYF
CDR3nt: TGTGCCAGCACCCTTCAGGGGGCGACGGGTTACGAGCAGTACTTC

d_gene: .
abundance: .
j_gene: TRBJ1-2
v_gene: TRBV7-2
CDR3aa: CASKIGQGSRGYTF
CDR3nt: TGTGCCAGCAAAATTGGGCAGGGGTCACGTGGCTACACCTTC